This TCR beta chain was identified in a study of T cell repertoires in cytomegalovirus infection. This clonotype was picked up a small number of times. What it binds is not known. The germline V and J ends were trimmed by 7 bases and 2 bases, with 10 bases remaining between them. This CDR3 is built from 13 residues. The germline CDR1 and CDR2 sequences are ENHRY and SYGVKD. TCRdb analysed the reads with MiXCR anew, one entry per CDR3 protein. Among 450,000 to 600,000 distinct CDR3 sequences listed, 30% to 40% were seen once. Sequencing was performed on cultured PBMCs, taken from culture after CMV antigen stimulation. This TCR was recovered from a human donor in good health (CMV status not recorded). Some clones in this sample may be carry-over from other donors' samples. This sequence joins TRBV10-3 and TRBJ2-3, with unresolved D. CDR3 DNA sequence: TGTGCCATCATGCAGTTTGACACAGATACGCAGTATTTT. It codes for CAIMQFDTDTQYF.